This T cell receptor (beta chain) was captured in a study of regulatory T cells in long-lasting Graves disease. Study-level results: Persistent disease was associated with favored TRBV28 usage and with favored use of TRBJ1-2 and TRBJ2-5.

In this sample, this clonotype turned up many times. Antigen specificity is unknown. Noted time point: newly diagnosed GD, antithyroid drugs for less than 3 months. The TCR library was prepared using RNA isolated from PBMCs. A volume of 7 to 9.5 milliliters of peripheral blood was collected in EDTA tubes. The CDR3 is 13 amino acids. The germline gives CDR1 SGHAT, CDR2 FQNNGV. Trimming shortened V by 3 bases and J by 7 bases, and 10 bases separated the two germline ends. TCR beta libraries were built with iRepertoire HTBI primers and Arm-PCR of CDR3 regions. MiXCR was run by TCRdb on the multiplex PCR reads, yielding one entry per CDR3 protein. The sample shows hundreds of thousands of distinct CDR3 sequences, around 15% of them seen only once.

The specimen comprised peripheral blood mononuclear cells (PBMCs), sampled at new diagnosis, from a patient treated with antithyroid drugs. The source is a female donor with Graves disease. V usage is TRBV11-2 and J usage is TRBJ2-1; no clear D. CDR3 protein: CASSFASVNEQFF. The CDR3 DNA is TGTGCCAGCAGCTTTGCGTCAGTAAATGAGCAGTTCTTC.